Listed below are T cell receptor beta chains from one sample, sequenced in a study of blood T cell repertoires in COVID-19. The repertoire was sequenced with immunoSEQ multiplex PCR; TCRdb's copy has only in-frame clones and lacks some. Here the sample spans about 180,000 clones, approximately 85% being singletons. Sequencing was performed on PBMCs or T cells enriched from blood (not recorded which). The receptor set was obtained from a woman between 25 and 40 years old who had recovered from COVID-19. Each CDR3 is given with its conserved first and last residue. A D gene is named only where the DNA matches it firmly. A clone size is listed for some rows: how often the clone was seen (once, few, many), or a class if it is expanded.

TRBJ2-2 TRBD1 - TRBV2 14 TGTGCCAGGTTGACAGGGGGAGCGGCCGGGGAGCTGTTTTTT CARLTGGAAGELFF
TRBJ1-2 TRBD1 - TRBV29-1 12 TGCAGCGTTGAACAGGGGGGATATGGCTACACCTTC CSVEQGGYGYTF
TRBJ2-1 TRBD2 - TRBV5-4 15 TGTGCCAGCAGCTCCCTCGGGCGGGAGGATATTGAGCAGTTCTTC CASSSLGREDIEQFF
TRBJ1-1 - - TRBV3-1/TRBV3-2 17 TGTGCCAGCAGCCAAGATTTCAGGGTCCGCATGAACACTGAAGCTTTCTTT CASSQDFRVRMNTEAFF
TRBJ2-5 - - TRBV7-6 13 TGTGCCAGCAGCTACGCGAGCTCGGAGACCCAGTACTTC CASSYASSETQYF
TRBJ2-3 TRBD2 - TRBV5-4 16 TGTGCCAGCAGCTTGGTGACTAGCGGGAGGGGGTATACGCAGTATTTT CASSLVTSGRGYTQYF
TRBJ2-2 - - TRBV6-5 11 TGTGCCAGCAGGCGGGGCGGGGAGCTGTTTTTT CASRRGGELFF
TRBJ2-7 - - TRBV20-1 12 TGCAGTGCTAGTTCCCAGCGGTGGGAGCAGTACTTC CSASSQRWEQYF
TRBJ2-7 TRBD1 - TRBV6-5 14 TGTGCCAGCAGTTACTCAGCGACAGGGGGCGGGCAGTACTTC CASSYSATGGGQYF
TRBJ2-4 - once TRBV7-2 14 TGTGCCAGCAGCTTAGCGGGAGATATGAACATTCAGTACTTC CASSLAGDMNIQYF
TRBJ1-1 - few TRBV29-1 12 TGCAGCGTTTCCAGGATGAACACTGAAGCTTTCTTT CSVSRMNTEAFF
TRBJ2-1 - - TRBV4-1 16 TGCGCCAGCAGCCAAGTTTCGCGGGGTCCCTACAATGAGCAGTTCTTC CASSQVSRGPYNEQFF
TRBJ2-7 - - TRBV11-2 13 TGTGCCAGCAGCTTAACCGGTGGGGCCGAGCAGTACTTC CASSLTGGAEQYF
TRBJ1-1 - - TRBV11-2 14 TGTGCCAGCAGCTTAGAACCCCGAGGGACTGAAGCTTTCTTT CASSLEPRGTEAFF
TRBJ1-5 - - TRBV12-3/TRBV12-4 13 TGTGCCAGCAGTCGGACAGAGCTCTCACCCCAGCATTTT CASSRTELSPQHF
TRBJ2-1 - - TRBV30 13 TGTGCCTGGAATGCAGGGGCCTACAATGAGCAGTTCTTC CAWNAGAYNEQFF
TRBJ2-1 - - TRBV4-1 11 TGCGCCAGCAGCCAAGATCTTGAGCAGTTCTTC CASSQDLEQFF
TRBJ2-2 - - TRBV19 14 TGTGCCAGTAAGGCCAGGATCCTCACCGGGGAGCTGTTTTTT CASKARILTGELFF
TRBJ2-7 TRBD2 - TRBV7-6 17 TGTGCCAGCAGCTCTCCACATTTAGCGGGAGGGCCCTACGAGCAGTACTTC CASSSPHLAGGPYEQYF
TRBJ1-2 - - TRBV18 14 TGTGCCAGCTCAGGGTCAACTAGGGGGTATGGCTACACCTTC CASSGSTRGYGYTF
TRBJ1-5 TRBD1 few TRBV9 13 TGTGCCAGCAGCGTGACCCCAGGGGGACCCCAGCATTTT CASSVTPGGPQHF
TRBJ1-3 - - TRBV30 14 TGTGCCCAGACGGCAGCGGACTCTGGAAACACCATATATTTT CAQTAADSGNTIYF
TRBJ2-7 TRBD1 - TRBV10-3 15 TGTGCCATCAGTGAGTCGAGACAGGGATTAAACGAGCAGTACTTC CAISESRQGLNEQYF
TRBJ2-3 TRBD2 - TRBV28 16 TGTGCCAGCAGTTCACGGACTAGCGGCGGCACAGATACGCAGTATTTT CASSSRTSGGTDTQYF
TRBJ2-7 TRBD1 - TRBV7-2 14 TGTGCCAGCAGTCTTGGGACAGGGATCTACGAGCAGTACTTC CASSLGTGIYEQYF
TRBJ2-6 - - TRBV7-9 16 TGTGCCAGCAGCTTAGTAAGGGGGTCTGGGGCCAACGTCCTGACTTTC CASSLVRGSGANVLTF
TRBJ2-1 - - TRBV2 15 TGTGCCAGTCTTCCGGACAGATCCCCCTACAATGAGCAGTTCTTC CASLPDRSPYNEQFF
TRBJ1-1 TRBD1 - TRBV2 15 TGTGCCAGCAGGACCATGACGACAGGGCGGACTGAAGCTTTCTTT CASRTMTTGRTEAFF
TRBJ2-2 TRBD1 few TRBV7-8 16 TGTGCCAGCAGCTTAGTTGGGACAGTACCCCCCGGGGAGCTGTTTTTT CASSLVGTVPPGELFF
TRBJ2-2 - - TRBV10-1 14 TGCGCCAGCAGTCGTTCCCCGGACACCGGGGAGCTGTTTTTT CASSRSPDTGELFF
TRBJ1-2 - - TRBV12-3/TRBV12-4 12 TGTGCCAGCACCCTAGGGGGGGGAGGCTACACCTTC CASTLGGGGYTF
TRBJ2-7 TRBD2 once TRBV6-5 14 TGTGCCAGCAGTCATAGCGGGAGAGAGGACGAGCAGTACTTC CASSHSGREDEQYF
TRBJ1-5 - - TRBV19 19 TGTGCCAGTAGTATTGAACTCGGCAGGGGCCTGTATAGCAATCAGCCCCAGCATTTT CASSIELGRGLYSNQPQHF
TRBJ1-2 TRBD1 - TRBV28 15 TGTGCCAGCAGTTTAATCCGACAGGGTAGTTATGGCTACACCTTC CASSLIRQGSYGYTF
TRBJ2-2 - - TRBV2 14 TGTGCCAGCCTAAGGGGAGGGAACACCGGGGAGCTGTTTTTT CASLRGGNTGELFF
TRBJ2-3 - - TRBV28 15 TGTGCCAGCAGCCCCAGGGGGGAGGGCACAGATACGCAGTATTTT CASSPRGEGTDTQYF
TRBJ2-7 TRBD1 few TRBV7-8 16 TGTGCCAGCAGCTTAGAGTTGGGACAGGGCTACTACGAGCAGTACTTC CASSLELGQGYYEQYF
TRBJ1-6 - - TRBV14 13 TGTGCCAGCAGCCGGACATTTCCTTCACCCCTCCACTTT CASSRTFPSPLHF
TRBJ2-7 - - TRBV7-8 14 TGTGCCAGCAGCTTAGGGACAGCTACCCCGGAGCAGTACTTC CASSLGTATPEQYF
TRBJ1-1 - - TRBV19 14 TGTGCCAGTAGTCTAAGTATTACAGGGACTGAAGCTTTCTTT CASSLSITGTEAFF
TRBJ2-1 TRBD1 - TRBV2 15 TGTGCCAGCAGTGCGGGACAGGGCTCCTACAATGAGCAGTTCTTC CASSAGQGSYNEQFF